The 28 T cell receptor beta chains presented below share a single source sample, sequenced in a study of Graves' ophthalmopathy and Graves' hyperthyroidism. RNA transcripts were the source from which TCR beta CDR3 regions were amplified. A first-round RT-PCR used HTBI primers, followed by a second-round multiplex PCR. TCRdb fed the multiplex PCR reads into MiXCR, producing one record per CDR3 protein. The sample lists 300,000 to 500,000 distinct CDR3 sequences; less than 20% were seen once. Source material: peripheral blood. These receptors were taken from a woman under 30 with stable Graves' hyperthyroidism.

This clonotype was recorded many times. The chain is built from TRBV5-1 and TRBJ1-1; tentative D call: TRBD1 (6 bases). With 4 bases removed from V and 4 bases from J, the gap between germline ends came to 17 bases. CDR1 and CDR2 from the germline V gene are SGHRS and YFSETQ. The CDR3 sequence is 15 residues long. This CDR3 reads CASSRDNPPATEAFF. The DNA of the CDR3 is TGCGCCAGCAGCAGGGACAACCCTCCCGCCACTGAAGCTTTCTTT.

This clonotype was counted a few times. This clone may be a read error of a much larger clone one base away. V and J are TRBV7-2 and TRBJ1-2; no reliable D call. Germline-derived CDR1 and CDR2 are SGHTA and FQGNSA. The CDR3 totals 14 residues. The CDR3 region has the DNA TGTGCCAACAGCTTTCAGGCGCAGGCCTATGGCTACACCTTC. It specifies CANSFQAQAYGYTF.

This clonotype was found many times. The chain employs TRBV7-2 and TRBJ1-1; perhaps TRBD1 as D (6 bases). There are 15 residues in the CDR3. The V gene's germline CDR1 is SGHTA and CDR2 FQGNSA. The ends were cut back, 0 bases at V and 0 bases at J, with 8 bases in the middle. The CDR3 sequence is CASSLAQGMNTEAFF. As DNA, the CDR3 is TGTGCCAGCAGCTTAGCTCAGGGGATGAACACTGAAGCTTTCTTT. The full variable domain, with the rest looked up from reference TRBV7-2 and TRBJ1-1, is GAGVSQSPSNKVTEKGKDVELRCDPISGHTALYWYRQSLGQGLEFLIYFQGNSAPDKSGLPSDRFSAERTGGSVSTLTIQRTQQEDSAVYLCASSLAQGMNTEAFFGQGTRLTVV.

This chain links TRBV6-1 with TRBJ2-7; 8 bases fit TRBD1. The V gene's germline CDR1 is MNHNS and CDR2 SASEGT. This CDR3 region has 14 residues. Trimming took 10 bases from V and 5 from J; bases not matched to a gene: 13. This chain's CDR3 is CAIRSTGALDEQYF. Written as DNA, the CDR3 is TGTGCCATCAGGTCGACAGGGGCGCTGGACGAGCAGTACTTC.

Ten or more counts support this clonotype. The chain recombines TRBV18 with TRBJ2-5, with TRBD2 matching 9 bases. Per germline, CDR1 KGHSH and CDR2 LQKENI. The length of the CDR3 is 16 residues. The V gene end was trimmed by 0 bases and the J gene end by 5 bases; junction bases not matched to a gene: 7. The CDR3 region has the DNA TGTGCCAGCTCACCACCGGGACTAGCCGCCCGGGAGACCCAGTACTTC. Its translation is CASSPPGLAARETQYF.

Many counts were recorded for this clonotype. The chain couples TRBV19 to TRBJ1-2; 8 bases match TRBD1. The CDR3 is 12 residues long. J lost 5 bases, V lost 11 bases, and 7 bases had no gene match. Looked up from germline, CDR1 is LNHDA and CDR2 is SQIVND (reference sequence). The CDR3 sequence: CASQWTGYGYTF. The CDR3 DNA reads TGTGCCTCTCAATGGACAGGGTATGGCTACACCTTC.

This clonotype was found many times. The V call is TRBV12-3 or TRBV12-4, the J call TRBJ1-1; D uncertain. Between the trimmed V and J ends, which lost 6 bases and 0 bases, there was a span of 8 bases. This CDR3 comprises 13 residues. As DNA, the CDR3 is TGTGCCAGCAGCTTACAGATGAACACTGAAGCTTTCTTT. Protein product: CASSLQMNTEAFF.

This clonotype was found many times. CDR3 in amino acids: CASSLRGTGNTIYF. CDR3 sequence (DNA): TGTGCCAGCAGTTTAAGGGGCACCGGAAACACCATATATTTT. The rearrangement uses TRBV12-3 or TRBV12-4 and TRBJ1-3, with D tentatively TRBD1 (5 bases). There are 14 residues in the CDR3. V was pared by 2 bases and J by 4 bases, with 9 bases between.

This clonotype was observed many times. The genes are TRBV6-5 and TRBJ2-7; maybe TRBD2 (6 bases). V was shortened by 6 bases and J by 2 bases, with 11 bases between the two germline ends. Per germline, CDR1 MNHEY and CDR2 SVGAGI. The CDR3 loop spans 13 amino acids. CDR3 region: CASSRGTAYEQYF. The DNA for the CDR3 is TGTGCCAGCAGCCGGGGGACCGCCTACGAGCAGTACTTC.

The table lists this clonotype with many counts. The chain uses TRBV7-3 and TRBJ1-6, with D tentatively TRBD1 (6 bases). CDR1 SGHTA and CDR2 FQGTGA come from the germline V gene. V was shortened by 5 bases and J by 7 bases, with 15 bases between the two germline ends. The CDR3 has 15 residues. The CDR3 nucleotides are TGTGCCAGCAGCCCCACGGGACACACAAATTCACCCCTCCACTTT. This codes for CASSPTGHTNSPLHF.

This chain's CDR3 is CASSVESSGGTAQPGELFF. Here the CDR3 DNA reads TGTGCCAGCAGCGTAGAGTCTAGCGGGGGGACCGCCCAACCCGGGGAGCTGTTTTTT. The gene calls are TRBV9 and TRBJ2-2, with TRBD2 matching 11 bases. This CDR3 region has 19 residues. Germline values: CDR1 SGDLS, CDR2 YYNGEE. V dropped 0 bases and J dropped 6; count of bases not matched to a gene: 13.

To note about this clonotype: A much larger clone differs by one base, so this may be a read error. The V call is TRBV2, the J call TRBJ1-1; D might be TRBD1 (5 bases). Germline lookup yields CDR1 SNHLY and CDR2 FYNNEI. This CDR3 comprises 13 residues. Written as DNA, the CDR3 is TGTGCCTGCAGTGAAGGGGTAAGCGATGAAGCTTTCTTT. Translating gives CACSEGVSDEAFF.

In this sample, this clonotype turned up a few times. The chain couples TRBV6-1 to TRBJ2-3, with 8 bases matching TRBD2. With V trimmed by 7 bases and J by 2 bases, 11 bases remained unmatched. This CDR3 spans 16 amino acids. Germline values: CDR1 MNHNS, CDR2 SASEGT. The CDR3 is CASTQRGRGSTDTQYF. Written as DNA, the CDR3 is TGTGCCAGCACCCAGCGGGGGAGGGGATCCACAGATACGCAGTATTTT.

This clonotype was seen at least ten times. The V and J genes are TRBV7-2 and TRBJ1-5; 7 bases map to TRBD1. Germline V CDR1 and CDR2: SGHTA, FQGNSA. V gave up 4 bases and J gave up 11 bases; unmatched junction bases: 11. The CDR3 is 14 amino acids. The CDR3 DNA sequence: TGTGCCAGCAGCTCGTCTCCCTCAGGGGGGGCCCAGCATTTT. Translating gives CASSSSPSGGAQHF.

This clonotype was seen repeatedly, ten times or more. The junction shows a germline mismatch at one end, possibly a read error. This rearrangement joins TRBV7-3 to TRBJ2-7, with 9 bases aligning to TRBD1. This CDR3 region has 15 residues. Per the germline V gene, CDR1 is SGHTA and CDR2 is FQGTGA. DNA of the CDR3: TGTGCCAGCAGCATAACCGGGACAGGGTCCTACGCGCAGTACTTC. Amino acids: CASSITGTGSYAQYF.

This rearrangement joins TRBV5-1 to TRBJ2-2, with TRBD1 matching over 8 bases. This CDR3 comprises 16 residues. Germline V gives CDR1 SGHRS, CDR2 YFSETQ. After removal of 4 bases from V and 6 bases from J, the junction contained 11 bases not matched to a gene. The CDR3 protein is CASSPRTGNHAGELFF. The DNA of the CDR3 is TGCGCCAGCAGCCCACGGACAGGGAATCACGCCGGGGAGCTGTTTTTT.

The sample holds many counts of this clonotype. V is TRBV20-1 and J is TRBJ1-5, with D maybe TRBD1 (5 bases). Looked up from germline, CDR1 is DFQATT and CDR2 is SNEGSKA (reference sequence). CDR3 length equals 13 residues. The V end lost 6 bases, the J end lost 7 bases, and 16 bases lay between the germline ends. CDR3 amino acids: CSAGGRAGQPQHF. CDR3 DNA sequence: TGCAGTGCCGGAGGCAGGGCAGGCCAGCCCCAGCATTTT.

Note on this clonotype: A read error may explain this, as a much larger clone is one base away. The gene calls are TRBV5-1 and TRBJ1-2; D not certain. The CDR3 has 15 amino acids. Germline-derived CDR1 and CDR2 are SGHRS and YFSETQ. The CDR3 region is CASSLGGMAFMGFTF. CDR3 DNA sequence: TGCGCCAGCAGCTTGGGCGGTATGGCCTTCATGGGCTTCACCTTC. The complete variable domain, with remaining parts taken from reference TRBV5-1 and TRBJ1-2, reads KAGVTQTPRYLIKTRGQQVTLSCSPISGHRSVSWYQQTPGQGLQFLFEYFSETQRNKGNFPGRFSGRQFSNSRSEMNVSTLELGDSALYLCASSLGGMAFMGFTFGSGTRLTVV.

V is TRBV11-1 and J is TRBJ2-2; 8 bases align to TRBD2. V was pared by 5 bases and J by 0 bases, with 8 bases of the junction left unmatched. Germline values: CDR1 SGHAT, CDR2 FQDESV (reference sequence). The CDR3 loop spans 17 amino acids. The CDR3 bases are TGTGCCAGCAGCCGGGGGGGTTTACCACCGAACACCGGGGAGCTGTTTTTT. Translating it yields CASSRGGLPPNTGELFF.

This clonotype was detected ten times or more. The J gene is TRBJ1-5, the V gene TRBV12-3 or TRBV12-4; D is undetermined. CDR3 length: 12 residues. V lost 4 bases and J lost 11, with 12 bases in between. CDR3 sequence reads: CASSWAPRAQHF. In DNA form, the CDR3 reads TGTGCCAGCAGTTGGGCCCCAAGGGCCCAGCATTTT.

This clonotype showed up many times. V is TRBV10-3 and J is TRBJ1-1; 8 nucleotides line up with TRBD1. The CDR3 extends over 15 amino acids. With 2 bases clipped from V and 4 bases from J, the junction kept 6 bases outside the gene matches. Germline CDR1 is ENHRY and CDR2 is SYGVKD. The CDR3 spells CAISEGQGVFTEAFF. For the CDR3, the DNA is TGTGCCATCAGTGAGGGACAGGGTGTTTTCACTGAAGCTTTCTTT.

The gene calls are TRBV7-3 and TRBJ2-2; the D call may be TRBD1 or TRBD2 (7 bases each). The CDR3 is 17 residues long. Germline lookup yields CDR1 SGHTA and CDR2 FQGTGA. The V end lost 2 bases, the J end lost 1 base, and 14 bases lay between the germline ends. DNA of the CDR3: TGTGCCAGCAGCTTAGACAGGGAGGGTTGGAACACCGGGGAGCTGTTTTTT. It translates to CASSLDREGWNTGELFF.

This clonotype was recorded at least ten times. The chain employs TRBV7-9 and TRBJ2-7, with D perhaps TRBD1 (5 bases). Germline V gene lookup returns CDR1 SEHNR and CDR2 FQNEAQ (reference sequence). V dropped 2 bases and J dropped 1 base, with 6 bases sitting between them. The CDR3 loop spans 13 amino acids. The CDR3 sequence is CASSLSGSYEQYF. The CDR3 region has the DNA TGTGCCAGCAGCTTATCAGGGTCCTACGAGCAGTACTTC.

This sequence joins TRBV5-4 and TRBJ2-6; D call uncertain. V was shortened by 0 bases and J by 0 bases, with 13 bases between the two germline ends. CDR3 length: 18 amino acids. Germline-derived CDR1 and CDR2 are SGHNT and YYREEE (reference sequence). The CDR3 DNA reads TGTGCCAGCAGCTTGGGACCCTACACGCTCTCTGGGGCCAACGTCCTGACTTTC. Its translation is CASSLGPYTLSGANVLTF.

This clonotype has more than one count but fewer than ten. Just one base apart from a much larger clone, this may be a read error. The rearrangement links TRBV7-2 to TRBJ2-5, with TRBD1 as a possible D gene (5 bases). Germline CDR1 is SGHTA and CDR2 is FQGNSA. CDR3 size: 16 residues. CDR3 sequence (DNA): TGTGCCAGCAGCTTATCCATACGGCTCAGGGCGGAGACCAAGTACTTC. Translation gives CASSLSIRLRAETKYF. Filled out from reference TRBV7-2 and TRBJ2-5, the complete variable domain reads GAGVSQSPSNKVTEKGKDVELRCDPISGHTALYWYRQSLGQGLEFLIYFQGNSAPDKSGLPSDRFSAERTGGSVSTLTIQRTQQEDSAVYLCASSLSIRLRAETKYFGPGTRLLVL.

This clonotype has at least ten counts. The chain joins TRBV6-1 to TRBJ1-1; the match to TRBD1 covers 7 bases. V shed 4 bases and J 3 bases; nucleotides not matched to a gene: 8. This CDR3 is built from 15 residues. Germline V gene sequence: CDR1 MNHNS, CDR2 SASEGT. Written as DNA, the CDR3 is TGTGCCAGCAGTGGGCAACAGGGGTGGGACACTGAAGCTTTCTTT. This translates into CASSGQQGWDTEAFF.

The chain uses TRBV11-2 and TRBJ1-2; D not certain. Germline V CDR1 and CDR2: SGHAT, FQNNGV. Trimming pared 1 base from V and 1 base from J, leaving 19 bases between. There are 18 residues in the CDR3. The CDR3 DNA follows: TGTGCCAGCAGCTTAGTTCCACTTAATACTTTCAGTAACTATGGCTACACCTTC. Translated: CASSLVPLNTFSNYGYTF.

V and J are TRBV4-1 and TRBJ1-1; D not certain. From germline, CDR1 is MGHRA and CDR2 YSYEKL. V was trimmed by 0 bases and J by 10 bases, leaving 21 bases between them. CDR3 length: 16 amino acids. This CDR3 is CASSQETTRRVWGAFF. The CDR3 DNA reads as TGCGCCAGCAGCCAAGAAACAACCCGGAGGGTTTGGGGAGCTTTCTTT.